The 17 T cell receptor beta chains in this list originate from one sample, sequenced in a study of Graves' ophthalmopathy and Graves' hyperthyroidism. Amplification of the TCR beta CDR3 regions used RNA transcripts (as template). In the first round, RT-PCR was carried out with HTBI primers, and a multiplex PCR formed the second round. TCRdb used MiXCR to reprocess the multiplex PCR reads, holding one entry per CDR3 protein. The table shows some 1.1 million distinct CDR3 sequences, with about 38% occurring only once. Sequencing used peripheral blood or thyroid tissue (not recorded which). The receptors shown here come from an adult man with Graves' hyperthyroidism.

This clonotype came up many times. The chain uses TRBV5-6 and TRBJ2-6, with D maybe TRBD1 (6 bases). CDR3 length: 16 residues. From germline, CDR1 is SGHDT and CDR2 YYEEEE. The V and J ends lost 4 bases and 0 bases respectively, with 11 bases between them. The CDR3 is CASSQTGISGANVLTF. The CDR3 nucleotides are TGTGCCAGCAGCCAGACAGGAATCTCTGGGGCCAACGTCCTGACTTTC.

This clonotype was detected ten times or more. The V call is TRBV20-1, the J call TRBJ2-7; 8 nucleotides match TRBD2. The V gene's germline CDR1 is DFQATT and CDR2 SNEGSKA (reference sequence). The junction had 7 bases not matched to a gene; V was cut back by 0 bases and J by 3 bases. The CDR3 totals 15 residues. The CDR3, as DNA: TGCAGTGCTAGAGATCAAGGACTAGCCGACTACGAGCAGTACTTC. It yields the protein CSARDQGLADYEQYF.

The chain carries TRBV29-1 and TRBJ2-7, with TRBD2 identical over 7 bases. CDR1 and CDR2 (germline): SQVTM, ANQGSEA. This CDR3 region has 14 residues. Trimming cost V 6 bases and J 0 bases; bases outside gene matches: 8. CDR3 sequence: CSVAGGGYSYEQYF. The CDR3 region has the DNA TGCAGCGTCGCTGGGGGAGGGTACTCCTACGAGCAGTACTTC.

This clonotype was found many times. This chain links TRBV4-1 with TRBJ1-3; D is unclear. The germline V and J ends were trimmed by 8 bases and 4 bases, with 9 bases remaining between them. The CDR3 extends over 12 amino acids. Germline V lookup: CDR1 MGHRA, CDR2 YSYEKL. Here the CDR3 reads CASSDYGNTIYF. In DNA form, the CDR3 reads TGCGCCAGCTCCGACTACGGAAACACCATATATTTT.

To note about this clonotype: This sequence may be a read error, since a much larger clone differs from it by one base. The V call is TRBV19, the J call TRBJ1-5, with 11 bases that match TRBD1. This CDR3 has 17 amino acids. Germline V gene sequence: CDR1 LNHDA, CDR2 SQIVND (reference sequence). Trimming took 5 bases from V and 4 from J; bases not matched to a gene: 10. The CDR3 is CASSLGQGATWNQPQHF. Written as DNA, the CDR3 is TGTGCCAGTAGTCTAGGACAGGGGGCGACTTGGAATCAGCCCCAGCATTTT. Using reference TRBV19 and TRBJ1-5 for the parts outside the CDR3, the full variable domain is DGGITQSPKYLFRKEGQNVTLSCEQNLNHDAMYWYRQDPGQGLRLIYYSQIVNDFQKGDIAEGYSVSREKKESFPLTVTSAQKNPTAFYLCASSLGQGATWNQPQHFGDGTRLSIL.

The sample holds a few counts of this clonotype. CDR3 sequence reads: CSVTGGRDQPQHF. The CDR3 nucleotides are TGCAGCGTTACCGGGGGGAGGGATCAGCCCCAGCATTTT. The rearrangement links TRBV29-1 to TRBJ1-5, with D possibly TRBD1 on 5 matching bases. The CDR3 runs to 13 residues. The germline V gene encodes CDR1 SQVTM and CDR2 ANQGSEA. The ends were cut back, 5 bases at V and 5 bases at J, with 13 bases in the middle.

This clonotype was picked up many times. This chain connects TRBV19 to TRBJ1-5; D is unresolved. V gave up 6 bases and J gave up 5 bases, with 11 bases separating them. CDR1 is LNHDA, CDR2 SQIVND, per germline (reference sequence). The CDR3 length is 13 residues. The CDR3 DNA reads as TGTGCCAGTAGGTCGGTCTACTATCAGCCCCAGCATTTT. It encodes CASRSVYYQPQHF.

There are many counts of this clonotype. The CDR3 DNA sequence: TGCGCCAGCAGCTTATCGGTAGGCGAACAAGAGACCCAGTACTTC. Residues: CASSLSVGEQETQYF. This rearrangement joins TRBV5-1 to TRBJ2-5; no definite D call. The V gene's germline CDR1 is SGHRS and CDR2 YFSETQ. V lost 2 bases to trimming and J lost 2 bases, with 13 bases between them. This CDR3 region has 15 residues.

The chain links TRBV7-9 to TRBJ2-7; D may be TRBD1 (6 bases). V lost 7 bases and J lost 4, with 23 bases in between. This CDR3 has 16 residues. Per germline, CDR1 SEHNR and CDR2 FQNEAQ (reference sequence). In DNA, the CDR3 is TGTGCCAGCACCTCCAGGGGCAGGGGAGATAGTTACGAGCAGTACTTC. It yields the protein CASTSRGRGDSYEQYF. The full variable domain, completed using reference TRBV7-9 and TRBJ2-7, is DTGVSQNPRHKITKRGQNVTFRCDPISEHNRLYWYRQTLGQGPEFLTYFQNEAQLEKSRLLSDRFSAERPKGSFSTLEIQRTEQGDSAMYLCASTSRGRGDSYEQYFGPGTRLTVT.

This clonotype was seen ten or more times. CDR3 in DNA: TGCAGTGCTGAACCGGGACAGGGATCCTACGAGCAGTACTTC. It yields the protein CSAEPGQGSYEQYF. The chain employs TRBV20-1 and TRBJ2-7; 9 bases match TRBD1. V lost 5 bases and J lost 1; bases outside the gene matches: 6. Germline CDR1 reads DFQATT; CDR2 reads SNEGSKA (reference sequence). The CDR3 has 14 amino acids.

The DNA of the CDR3 is TGCAGTGCTATCGAGTTGGGGTGGGAGACCCAGTACTTC. Amino acid sequence: CSAIELGWETQYF. The chain has TRBV20-1 and TRBJ2-5, with D unclear. This CDR3 contains 13 residues. The germline V gene has CDR1 DFQATT and CDR2 SNEGSKA (reference sequence). Trimming removed 4 bases at V and 5 bases at J, with 14 bases between.

This clonotype showed up many times. The V call is TRBV19, the J call TRBJ1-5; 10 nucleotides line up with TRBD1. CDR1 is LNHDA, CDR2 SQIVND, per germline (reference sequence). Trimming removed 8 bases from V and 2 bases from J; junction bases left unmatched: 9. This CDR3 has 16 residues. DNA for the CDR3: TGTGCCAGTCAGTACGGGACAGGGGTCGGCAATCAGCCCCAGCATTTT. Translation gives CASQYGTGVGNQPQHF.

The chain links TRBV5-4 to TRBJ1-1, with 7 positions matching TRBD1. This CDR3 is 15 amino acids long. Germline V gene sequence: CDR1 SGHNT, CDR2 YYREEE (reference sequence). V lost 4 bases, J lost 6 bases, and 12 bases stayed unmatched. The CDR3 region is CASSRQGEINSEAFF. The CDR3 DNA reads as TGTGCCAGCAGCCGACAGGGTGAAATTAATTCTGAAGCTTTCTTT.

This clonotype has a count of ten or more. The CDR3 spells CSARGTSSSYEQYF. CDR3 sequence (DNA): TGCAGCGCGAGAGGGACGTCCAGCTCCTACGAGCAGTACTTC. The rearrangement uses TRBV29-1 and TRBJ2-7; D tentatively fits TRBD1 or TRBD2 (5 bases each). V shed 7 bases and J shed 0 bases, with 16 bases lying between them. CDR1 is SQVTM, CDR2 ANQGSEA, per germline. The CDR3 length is 14 residues.

The genes are TRBV19 and TRBJ1-5, with 7 bases aligning to TRBD1. This CDR3 comprises 20 residues. Germline V CDR1 and CDR2: LNHDA, SQIVND (reference sequence). V gave up 3 bases and J gave up 13 bases; unmatched junction bases: 30. This CDR3 is CASSIPNSGGRQGLSLGQHF. CDR3 coding DNA: TGTGCCAGTAGTATCCCAAACTCAGGGGGAAGACAGGGACTCTCCCTTGGGCAGCATTTT.

The rearrangement uses TRBV4-1 and TRBJ1-1; no definite D call. This CDR3 is built from 17 residues. The V end was cut by 0 bases, the J end by 0 bases, with 14 bases between. The germline V gene encodes CDR1 MGHRA and CDR2 YSYEKL. CDR3 amino acids: CASSQDRRAGMNTEAFF. CDR3 coding DNA: TGCGCCAGCAGCCAAGATAGACGGGCGGGCATGAACACTGAAGCTTTCTTT.

This clonotype was seen many times. The rearrangement links TRBV2 to TRBJ2-7; TRBD2 is a possible D gene (5 bases). Germline assignment: CDR1 SNHLY and CDR2 FYNNEI. CDR3 length equals 13 residues. Trimming took 5 bases from V and 5 from J, leaving 13 bases between them. CDR3 sequence: CASSRVRGHEQYF. CDR3 DNA sequence: TGTGCCAGCAGTCGGGTTCGGGGTCACGAGCAGTACTTC.